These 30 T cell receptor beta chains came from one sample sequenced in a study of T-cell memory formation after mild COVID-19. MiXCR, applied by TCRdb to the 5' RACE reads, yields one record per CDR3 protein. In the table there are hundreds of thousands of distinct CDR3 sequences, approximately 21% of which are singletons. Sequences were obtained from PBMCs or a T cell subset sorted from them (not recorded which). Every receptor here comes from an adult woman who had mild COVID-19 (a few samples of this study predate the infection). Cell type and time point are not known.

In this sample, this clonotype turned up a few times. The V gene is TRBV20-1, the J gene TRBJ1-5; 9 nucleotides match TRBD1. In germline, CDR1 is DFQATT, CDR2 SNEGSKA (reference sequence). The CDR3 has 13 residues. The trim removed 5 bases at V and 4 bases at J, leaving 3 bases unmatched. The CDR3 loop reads CSAEGQGNQPQHF. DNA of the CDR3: TGCAGTGCTGAGGGACAGGGTAATCAGCCCCAGCATTTT.

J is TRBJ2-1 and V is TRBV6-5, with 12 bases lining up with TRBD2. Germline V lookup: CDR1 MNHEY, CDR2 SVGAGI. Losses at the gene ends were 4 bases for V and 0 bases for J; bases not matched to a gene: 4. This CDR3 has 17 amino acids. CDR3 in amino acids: CASSLRTSGVSYNEQFF. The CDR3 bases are TGTGCCAGCAGTTTGCGGACTAGCGGGGTCTCCTACAATGAGCAGTTCTTC.

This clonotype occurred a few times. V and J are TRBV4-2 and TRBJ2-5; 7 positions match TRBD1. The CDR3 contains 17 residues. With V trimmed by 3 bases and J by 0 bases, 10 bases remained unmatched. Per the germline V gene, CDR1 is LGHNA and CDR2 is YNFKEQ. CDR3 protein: CASSHVRQGKYQETQYF. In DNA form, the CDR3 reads TGTGCCAGCAGCCATGTAAGACAGGGCAAGTACCAAGAGACCCAGTACTTC.

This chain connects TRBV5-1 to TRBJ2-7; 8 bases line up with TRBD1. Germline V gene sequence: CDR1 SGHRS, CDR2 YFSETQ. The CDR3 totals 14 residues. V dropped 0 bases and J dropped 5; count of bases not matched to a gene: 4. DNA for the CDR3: TGCGCCAGCAGCTTGGTTCAGGGGGCGGACGAGCAGTACTTC. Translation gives CASSLVQGADEQYF.

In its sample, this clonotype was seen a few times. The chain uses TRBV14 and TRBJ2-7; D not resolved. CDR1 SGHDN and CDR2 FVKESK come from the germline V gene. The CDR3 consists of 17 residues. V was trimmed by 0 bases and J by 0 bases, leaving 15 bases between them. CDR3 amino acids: CASSQDQKSRLSYEQYF. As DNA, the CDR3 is TGTGCCAGCAGCCAAGATCAGAAGAGTCGGCTCTCCTACGAGCAGTACTTC.

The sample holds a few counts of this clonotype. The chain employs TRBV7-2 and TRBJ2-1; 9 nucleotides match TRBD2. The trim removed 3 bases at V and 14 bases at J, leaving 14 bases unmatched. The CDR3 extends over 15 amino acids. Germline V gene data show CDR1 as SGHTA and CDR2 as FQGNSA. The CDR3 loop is CASSLTSGASDAKFF. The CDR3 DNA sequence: TGTGCCAGCAGCTTGACTAGCGGAGCTTCAGATGCGAAGTTCTTC.

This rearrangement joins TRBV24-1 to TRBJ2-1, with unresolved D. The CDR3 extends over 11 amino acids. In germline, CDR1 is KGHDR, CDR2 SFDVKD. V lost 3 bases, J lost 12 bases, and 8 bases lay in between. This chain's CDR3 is CATSDPKGQFF. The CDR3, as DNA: TGTGCCACCAGTGATCCCAAAGGGCAGTTCTTC.

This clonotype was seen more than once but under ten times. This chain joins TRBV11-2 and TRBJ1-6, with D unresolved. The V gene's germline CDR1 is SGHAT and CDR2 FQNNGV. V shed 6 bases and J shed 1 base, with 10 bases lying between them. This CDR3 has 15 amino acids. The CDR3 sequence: CASRLRVSYNSPLHF. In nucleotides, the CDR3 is TGTGCCAGCAGGCTAAGAGTGTCCTATAATTCACCCCTCCACTTT.

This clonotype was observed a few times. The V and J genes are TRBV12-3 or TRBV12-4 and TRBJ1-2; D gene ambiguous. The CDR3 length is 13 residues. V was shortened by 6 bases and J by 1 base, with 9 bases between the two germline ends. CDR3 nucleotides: TGTGCCAGCAGACAGACACTTAACTATGGCTACACCTTC. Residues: CASRQTLNYGYTF.

The chain's CDR3 is CASSQDPGGWDEQFF. The DNA for the CDR3 is TGCGCCAGCAGCCAAGATCCCGGGGGCTGGGATGAGCAGTTCTTC. This sequence joins TRBV4-3 and TRBJ2-1, with D perhaps TRBD1 or TRBD2 (6 bases each). CDR1 and CDR2 from the germline V gene are LGHNA and YSLEER. Between the trimmed V and J ends, which lost 0 bases and 8 bases, there was a span of 14 bases. This CDR3 has 15 residues.

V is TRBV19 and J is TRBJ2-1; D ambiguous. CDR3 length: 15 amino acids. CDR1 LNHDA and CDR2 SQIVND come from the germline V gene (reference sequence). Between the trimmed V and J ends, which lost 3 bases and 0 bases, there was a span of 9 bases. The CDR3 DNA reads TGTGCCAGTAGTATTGGTACGAGCTCCTACAATGAGCAGTTCTTC. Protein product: CASSIGTSSYNEQFF.

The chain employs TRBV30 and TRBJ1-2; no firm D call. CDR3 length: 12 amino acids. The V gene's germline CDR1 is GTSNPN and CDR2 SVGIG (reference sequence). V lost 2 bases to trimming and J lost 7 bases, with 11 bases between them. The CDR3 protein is CAWSPNPGGYTF. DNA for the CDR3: TGTGCCTGGAGTCCCAACCCCGGTGGCTACACCTTC.

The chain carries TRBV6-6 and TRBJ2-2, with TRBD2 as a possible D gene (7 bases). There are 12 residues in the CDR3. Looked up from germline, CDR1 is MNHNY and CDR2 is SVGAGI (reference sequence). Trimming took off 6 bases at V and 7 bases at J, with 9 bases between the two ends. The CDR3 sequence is CASRRGGGELFF. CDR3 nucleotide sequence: TGTGCCAGCAGGAGGGGGGGCGGGGAGCTGTTTTTT.

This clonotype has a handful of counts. The CDR3 sequence is CASSLLGPGATYNEQFF. DNA of the CDR3: TGTGCCAGCAGCTTGTTAGGACCGGGAGCCACCTACAATGAGCAGTTCTTC. V is TRBV7-2 and J is TRBJ2-1; TRBD2 is a possible D gene (6 bases). The CDR3 contains 17 residues. The germline gives CDR1 SGHTA, CDR2 FQGNSA. Between the trimmed V and J ends, which lost 3 bases and 2 bases, there was a span of 17 bases.

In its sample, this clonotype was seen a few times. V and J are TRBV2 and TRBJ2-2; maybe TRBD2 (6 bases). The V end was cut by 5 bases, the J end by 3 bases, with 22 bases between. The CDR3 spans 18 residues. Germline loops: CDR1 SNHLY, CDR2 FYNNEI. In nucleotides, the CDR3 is TGTGCCAGCAGTCTACAGGATGATTGGGAGGAGGACACCGGGGAGCTGTTTTTT. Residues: CASSLQDDWEEDTGELFF.

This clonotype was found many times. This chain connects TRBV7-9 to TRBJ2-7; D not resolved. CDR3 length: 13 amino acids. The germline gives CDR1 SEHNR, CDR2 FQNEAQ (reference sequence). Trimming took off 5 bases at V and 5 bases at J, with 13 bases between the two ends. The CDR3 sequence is CASSGERAHEQYF. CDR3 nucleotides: TGTGCCAGCAGCGGAGAAAGGGCCCACGAGCAGTACTTC.

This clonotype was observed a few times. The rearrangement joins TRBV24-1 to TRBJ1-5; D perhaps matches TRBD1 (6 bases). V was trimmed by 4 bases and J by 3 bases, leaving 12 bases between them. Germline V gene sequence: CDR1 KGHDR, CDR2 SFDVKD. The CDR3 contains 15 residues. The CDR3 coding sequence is TGTGCCACCAGTGACCCCAGGGGCGTCAATCAGCCCCAGCATTTT. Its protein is CATSDPRGVNQPQHF.

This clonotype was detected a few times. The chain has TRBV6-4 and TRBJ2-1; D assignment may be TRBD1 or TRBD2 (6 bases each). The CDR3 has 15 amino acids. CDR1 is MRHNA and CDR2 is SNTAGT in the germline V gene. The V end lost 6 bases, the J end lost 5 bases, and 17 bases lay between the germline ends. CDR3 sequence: CASSNGGGSHNEQFF. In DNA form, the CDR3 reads TGTGCCAGCAGCAACGGAGGGGGGTCGCACAATGAGCAGTTCTTC.

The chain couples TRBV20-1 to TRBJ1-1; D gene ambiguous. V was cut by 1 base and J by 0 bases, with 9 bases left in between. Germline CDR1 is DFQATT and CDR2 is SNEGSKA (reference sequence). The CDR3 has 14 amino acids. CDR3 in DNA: TGCAGTGCTAGAGGTGGCCCCATGAACACTGAAGCTTTCTTT. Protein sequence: CSARGGPMNTEAFF.

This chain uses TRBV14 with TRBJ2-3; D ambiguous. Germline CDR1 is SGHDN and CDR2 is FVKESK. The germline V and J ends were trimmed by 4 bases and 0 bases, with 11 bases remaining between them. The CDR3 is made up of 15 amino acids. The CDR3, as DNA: TGTGCCAGCAGCCGGTGGGATTTTAGCACAGATACGCAGTATTTT. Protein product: CASSRWDFSTDTQYF.

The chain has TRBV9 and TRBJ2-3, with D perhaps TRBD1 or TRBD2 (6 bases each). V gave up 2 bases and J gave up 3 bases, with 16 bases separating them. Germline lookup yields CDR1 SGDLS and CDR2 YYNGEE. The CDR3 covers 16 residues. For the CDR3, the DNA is TGTGCCAGCAGCGTTGGAGGGGGGACACTTACAGATACGCAGTATTTT. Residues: CASSVGGGTLTDTQYF.

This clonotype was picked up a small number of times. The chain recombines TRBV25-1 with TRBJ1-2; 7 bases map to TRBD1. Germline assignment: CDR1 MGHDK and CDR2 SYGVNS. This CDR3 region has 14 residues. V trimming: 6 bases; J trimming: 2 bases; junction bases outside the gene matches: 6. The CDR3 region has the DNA TGTGCCAGCAGGCCAGCGGGACAGAACTATGGCTACACCTTC. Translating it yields CASRPAGQNYGYTF.

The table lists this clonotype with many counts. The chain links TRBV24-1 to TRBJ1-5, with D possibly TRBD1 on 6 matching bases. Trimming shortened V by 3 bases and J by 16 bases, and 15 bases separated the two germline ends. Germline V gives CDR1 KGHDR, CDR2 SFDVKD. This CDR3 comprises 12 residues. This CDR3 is CATSDPGTPSHF. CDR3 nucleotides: TGTGCCACCAGTGATCCCGGGACACCTTCCCATTTT.

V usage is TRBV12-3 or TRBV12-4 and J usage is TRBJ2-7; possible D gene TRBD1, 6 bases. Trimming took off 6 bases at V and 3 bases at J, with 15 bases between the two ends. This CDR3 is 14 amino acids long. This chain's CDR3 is CASSQKQGHYEQYF. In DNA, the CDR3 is TGTGCCAGCAGCCAAAAACAGGGACACTACGAGCAGTACTTC.

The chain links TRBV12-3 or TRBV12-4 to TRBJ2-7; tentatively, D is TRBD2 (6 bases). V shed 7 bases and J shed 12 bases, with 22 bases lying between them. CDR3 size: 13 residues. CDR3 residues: CASNLRGTPPWYF. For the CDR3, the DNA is TGTGCCAGCAACCTGAGAGGGACTCCACCGTGGTACTTC.

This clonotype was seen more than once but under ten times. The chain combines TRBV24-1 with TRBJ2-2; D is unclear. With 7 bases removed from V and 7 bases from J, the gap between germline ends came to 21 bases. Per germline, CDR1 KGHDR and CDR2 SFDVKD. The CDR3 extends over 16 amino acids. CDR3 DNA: TGTGCCACCAGACTCCCGGGCAGGCTGAAGAACGGGGAGCTGTTTTTT. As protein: CATRLPGRLKNGELFF.

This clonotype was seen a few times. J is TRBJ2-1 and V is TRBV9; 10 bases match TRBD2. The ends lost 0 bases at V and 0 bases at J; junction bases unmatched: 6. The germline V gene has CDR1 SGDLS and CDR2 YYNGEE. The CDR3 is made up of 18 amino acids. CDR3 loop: CASSVGLAGDPSYNEQFF. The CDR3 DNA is TGTGCCAGCAGCGTAGGGCTAGCGGGAGATCCCTCCTACAATGAGCAGTTCTTC.

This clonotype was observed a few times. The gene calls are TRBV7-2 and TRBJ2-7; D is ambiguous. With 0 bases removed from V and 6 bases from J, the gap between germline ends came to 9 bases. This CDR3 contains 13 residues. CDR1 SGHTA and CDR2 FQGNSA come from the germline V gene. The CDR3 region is CASSLARPVEQYF. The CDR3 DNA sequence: TGTGCCAGCAGCTTAGCAAGGCCGGTCGAGCAGTACTTC. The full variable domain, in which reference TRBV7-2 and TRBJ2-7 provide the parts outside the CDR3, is GAGVSQSPSNKVTEKGKDVELRCDPISGHTALYWYRQSLGQGLEFLIYFQGNSAPDKSGLPSDRFSAERTGGSVSTLTIQRTQQEDSAVYLCASSLARPVEQYFGPGTRLTVT.

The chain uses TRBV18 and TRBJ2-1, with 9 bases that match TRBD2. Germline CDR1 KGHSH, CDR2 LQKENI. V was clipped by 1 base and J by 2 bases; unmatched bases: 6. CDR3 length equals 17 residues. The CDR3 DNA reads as TGTGCCAGCTCACCACTCGGCGGGGGGGCCACCTACAATGAGCAGTTCTTC. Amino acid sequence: CASSPLGGGATYNEQFF.

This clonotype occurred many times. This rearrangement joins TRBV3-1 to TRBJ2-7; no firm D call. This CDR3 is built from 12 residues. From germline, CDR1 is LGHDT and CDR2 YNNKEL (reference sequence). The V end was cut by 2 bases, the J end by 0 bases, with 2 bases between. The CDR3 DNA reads TGTGCCAGCAGCCAAAGCTCCTACGAGCAGTACTTC. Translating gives CASSQSSYEQYF.